This T cell receptor beta chain was recovered during a study of blood T cells in healthy people across ages. PCR was performed a second time for about 7 to 11 cycles using a sample-barcoded 5' primer and a J-beta primer mix. TCRdb re-analysed the 5' RACE reads in MiXCR, keeping a single row per CDR3 protein. Of 1.4 million or so distinct CDR3 sequences in the sample, roughly two fifths were seen once. Sequences were obtained from blood. The clonotype was recovered from a woman aged 18-30 years in good health.

This CDR3 is CASTPMGSSYNEQFF. The CDR3 bases are TGTGCCAGCACCCCTATGGGGAGCTCCTACAATGAGCAGTTCTTC. The J gene is TRBJ2-1, the V gene TRBV12-3 or TRBV12-4; D possibly corresponds to TRBD2 (5 bases). The CDR3 spans 15 residues. Trimming removed 7 bases at V and 0 bases at J, with 13 bases between.